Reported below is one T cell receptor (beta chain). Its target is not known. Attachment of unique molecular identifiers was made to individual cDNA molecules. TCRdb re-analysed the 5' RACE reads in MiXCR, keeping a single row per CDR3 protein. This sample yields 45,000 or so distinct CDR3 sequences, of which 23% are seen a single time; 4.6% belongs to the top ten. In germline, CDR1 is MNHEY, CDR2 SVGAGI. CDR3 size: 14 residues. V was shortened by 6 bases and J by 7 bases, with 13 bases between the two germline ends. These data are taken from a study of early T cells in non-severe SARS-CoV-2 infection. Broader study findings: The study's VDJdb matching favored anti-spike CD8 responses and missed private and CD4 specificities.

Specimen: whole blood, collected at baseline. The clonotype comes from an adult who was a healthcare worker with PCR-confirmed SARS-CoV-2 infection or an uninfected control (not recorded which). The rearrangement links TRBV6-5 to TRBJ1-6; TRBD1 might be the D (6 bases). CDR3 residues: CASSPLDRNSPLHF. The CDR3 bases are TGTGCCAGCAGCCCCCTGGACAGAAATTCACCCCTCCACTTT.